The rows below give T cell receptor beta chains drawn from one sample of a study of hypomethylating agent response in myelodysplastic syndrome. The repertoire was sequenced with immunoSEQ multiplex PCR; TCRdb's copy has only in-frame clones and lacks some. The sample records under 5,500 clones, 84% being singletons. Source: bone marrow, taken before or after starting hypomethylating agent treatment for myelodysplastic syndrome (not recorded which). The origin of the receptors is a human donor with myelodysplastic syndrome. Both conserved end residues are trimmed from each CDR3.

TRBJ2-1 TRBV2 ASSGGVNSYNEQF
TRBJ1-1 TRBV4-1 ASSREPAQVTEAF
. TRBV5-5 ASSLAGPYEQY
TRBJ2-3 TRBV7-8 ASSLRPTSGVFDTQY
TRBJ1-5 TRBV25-1 ASRTGRNQPQH
TRBJ1-6 TRBV25-1 ASSELGNSPLH
TRBJ1-2 TRBV29-1 SVGIPHGYT
TRBJ2-5 TRBV5-1 ASSLNPQGRETQY
TRBJ2-1 TRBV2 ASSQQDEQF
TRBJ1-2 TRBV9 ASSVARGNYGYT
TRBJ1-6 TRBV19 ASSIRGRTNSPLH
TRBJ1-2 TRBV29-1 SVSVYRDSGYT
TRBJ2-2 TRBV19 ASSISRRSNTGELF
TRBJ2-3 TRBV5-5 ASSSILGGGTDTQY
TRBJ1-5 TRBV7-2 ASSTSPTVYNQPQH
TRBJ1-2 TRBV11-2 ASSLVGGFLAVEGNGYT
TRBJ2-3 TRBV6-5 ASSKAGGRDTQY
TRBJ1-1 TRBV5-1 ASSLKDPLNTEAF
TRBJ2-3 TRBV5-6 ASSRQGSDTQY
TRBJ1-1 TRBV11-2 ASSPGHTTNTEAF
TRBJ2-2 TRBV6-5 ASSRVGINTGELF
TRBJ2-3 TRBV6-5 ASSYSRRRSTDTQY
TRBJ2-7 TRBV18 ASSPQGNPYEQY
TRBJ1-6 TRBV6-1 ASSEAPVRRPLH
TRBJ1-5 TRBV6-5 ASMPQGESQPQH
TRBJ2-3 TRBV5-1 ASSQGPQGTDTQY
TRBJ1-5 TRBV5-1 ASSLSSGSDQPQH
TRBJ1-2 TRBV6-5 ASSVQGSYGYT
TRBJ2-7 TRBV29-1 SVAGSGNEQY
TRBJ2-2 TRBV19 ASSINRDYTGELF
TRBJ2-3 TRBV12-5 ATGTGADTQY
TRBJ1-1 TRBV4-2 ASSPLKNTEAF
TRBJ2-2 TRBV6-5 ASSYKRATGELF
TRBJ2-3 TRBV30 AWSKRALFTDTQY
TRBJ2-7 TRBV6-6 ASSSRGGYEQY
TRBJ1-5 TRBV19 ASSTETGANQPQH
TRBJ2-3 TRBV19 ASSTTGTSGTDTQY
TRBJ1-1 TRBV6-6 ASSPYGDGDTEAF
TRBJ1-1 TRBV7-9 ASSVDRGPEAF
TRBJ2-3 TRBV11-3 ASSLGLDIRTDTQY
TRBJ1-2 TRBV7-9 ASSPQYYGYT
TRBJ1-2 TRBV6-6 ASSYSTANYGYT
TRBJ1-3 TRBV6-5 ASSSRGTSGNTIY
TRBJ2-6 TRBV4-3 ASSQVAGAGANVLT
TRBJ1-4 TRBV2 ASTLTTGGEKLF
TRBJ2-7 TRBV20-1 SAGQTYEQY
TRBJ2-4 TRBV2 ASGQEGQGNIQY
TRBJ1-5 TRBV19 ASKFGRVNQPQH
TRBJ1-1 TRBV4-1 ASGKGAEAF
TRBJ1-1 TRBV4-1 ASSHPGSDRPF
TRBJ1-6 TRBV6-5 ASSANGGRSPLH
TRBJ1-5 TRBV7-8 ASSLASVSNNQPQH
TRBJ2-3 TRBV5-4 ASSFLWDSTDTQY
TRBJ2-1 TRBV7-2 ASSLVSDSYNEQF
TRBJ1-1 TRBV7-2 ASSSTGVKVGAF
TRBJ1-4 TRBV19 ASSIPAGTNEKLF
TRBJ1-1 TRBV5-1 ASSTEGPQNTEAF
TRBJ1-6 TRBV5-1 ASSPGPPNSPLH
TRBJ2-1 TRBV7-3 ASSLTRDNEQF